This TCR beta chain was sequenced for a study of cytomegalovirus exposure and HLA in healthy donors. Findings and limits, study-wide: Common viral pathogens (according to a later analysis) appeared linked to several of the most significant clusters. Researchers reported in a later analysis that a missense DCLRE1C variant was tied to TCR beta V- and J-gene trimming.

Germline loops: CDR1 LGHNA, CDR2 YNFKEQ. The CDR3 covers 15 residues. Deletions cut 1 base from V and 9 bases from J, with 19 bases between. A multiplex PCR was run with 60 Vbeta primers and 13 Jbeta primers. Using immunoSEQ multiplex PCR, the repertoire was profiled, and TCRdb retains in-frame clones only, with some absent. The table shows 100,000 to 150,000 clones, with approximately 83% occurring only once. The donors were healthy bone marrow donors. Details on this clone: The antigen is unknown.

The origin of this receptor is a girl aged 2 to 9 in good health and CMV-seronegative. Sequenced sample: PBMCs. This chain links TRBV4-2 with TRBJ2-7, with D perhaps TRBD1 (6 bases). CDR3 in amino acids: CASSQALGQQYGQYF. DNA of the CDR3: TGTGCCAGCAGCCAAGCGCTAGGACAGCAATATGGGCAGTACTTC.